Listed here are 19 T cell receptor beta chains from one sample, sequenced in a study of STAT3 mutations in large granular lymphocyte leukemia. Study-level results: In T-cell large granular lymphocyte leukemia, about half of patients showed multiple immunodominant subclonotypes.

Sequencing was performed with immunoSEQ multiplex PCR; in TCRdb, only in-frame clones are kept and a portion is missing. The sample holds about 42,000 clones; roughly 81% are singletons and the top ten take approximately 0.41%. Their target antigens are unknown. The sample was PBMCs. The receptors originated from a human donor with T large granular lymphocyte leukemia. Some clones in this sample may be carry-over from other donors' samples.

V and J are TRBV5-4 and TRBJ2-2; 7 nucleotides agree with TRBD2. The V and J ends lost 4 bases and 5 bases, in that order; junction bases with no gene match: 5. The CDR3 runs to 14 residues. Germline CDR1 reads SGHNT; CDR2 reads YYREEE (reference sequence). This CDR3 reads CASSPRLATGELFF. The CDR3 DNA is TGTGCCAGCAGCCCGAGACTAGCTACCGGGGAGCTGTTTTTT.

This clone was found a few times. The V gene is TRBV20-1, the J gene TRBJ2-7, with no clear D. The CDR3 is 11 amino acids. Germline V CDR1 and CDR2: DFQATT, SNEGSKA (reference sequence). V lost 6 bases, J lost 4 bases, and 10 bases lay in between. The CDR3 DNA is TGCAGTGCAGTATCCCGGTACGAGCAGTACTTC. As protein: CSAVSRYEQYF.

This clone turned up a few times. The chain recombines TRBV19 with TRBJ2-5, with D maybe TRBD1 (6 bases). Trimming shortened V by 3 bases and J by 1 base, and 15 bases separated the two germline ends. This CDR3 is 16 amino acids long. Germline CDR1 is LNHDA and CDR2 is SQIVND (reference sequence). The CDR3 nucleotides read TGTGCCAGTAGTATCTCGGACAGTCCTTCCCAAGAGACCCAGTACTTC. Translated, it gives CASSISDSPSQETQYF.

This clone was seen a few times. The chain couples TRBV9 to TRBJ1-1; D call uncertain. This CDR3 has 15 amino acids. Trimming took off 1 base at V and 0 bases at J, with 10 bases between the two ends. The germline gives CDR1 SGDLS, CDR2 YYNGEE. DNA of the CDR3: TGTGCCAGCAGCGTAAGTTGGGCCTTGAACACTGAAGCTTTCTTT. Residues: CASSVSWALNTEAFF.

CDR3 sequence reads: CASSISLAGEIYNEQFF. CDR3 sequence (DNA): TGCGCCAGCAGCATCTCTCTAGCGGGAGAGATCTACAATGAGCAGTTCTTC. The chain is built from TRBV5-1 and TRBJ2-1, with 10 bases that match TRBD2. J was trimmed by 3 bases and V by 4 bases; bases with no gene match: 10. Germline CDR1 SGHRS, CDR2 YFSETQ. This CDR3 is 17 amino acids long.

This clone was detected once. The chain joins TRBV27 to TRBJ2-1, with 8 bases aligning to TRBD2. The CDR3 contains 14 residues. From germline, CDR1 is MNHEY and CDR2 SMNVEV (reference sequence). Trimming took 8 bases from V and 6 from J; bases not matched to a gene: 9. In DNA form, the CDR3 reads TGTGCCAGCGCACCCGGGGGGGCTGGCAATGAGCAGTTCTTC. This sequence encodes CASAPGGAGNEQFF.

This rearrangement joins TRBV7-9 to TRBJ1-1; D unclear. Germline V lookup: CDR1 SEHNR, CDR2 FQNEAQ (reference sequence). V was cut by 5 bases and J by 0 bases, with 7 bases left in between. CDR3 length: 13 residues. The CDR3 protein is CASSQTVNTEAFF. The DNA for the CDR3 is TGTGCCAGCAGCCAAACAGTGAACACTGAAGCTTTCTTT.

J is TRBJ2-2 and V is TRBV5-4, with TRBD2 matching over 8 bases. Trimming at V came to 2 bases and at J to 0 bases, leaving 6 bases not matched to a gene. Germline lookup yields CDR1 SGHNT and CDR2 YYREEE (reference sequence). The CDR3 loop spans 17 amino acids. CDR3 loop: CASSFPGGATNTGELFF. Written as DNA, the CDR3 is TGTGCCAGCAGCTTCCCCGGGGGGGCTACGAACACCGGGGAGCTGTTTTTT.

V is TRBV10-3 and J is TRBJ1-5; 8 nucleotides match TRBD1. CDR3 size: 15 residues. CDR1 and CDR2 (germline): ENHRY, SYGVKD. The junction had 10 bases not matched to a gene; V was cut back by 7 bases and J by 5 bases. The CDR3 nucleotides are TGTGCCATCATTAGGGGAGACAGGGGAGATCAGCCCCAGCATTTT. It codes for CAIIRGDRGDQPQHF.

The sample holds one count of this clone. The chain employs TRBV5-4 and TRBJ2-5; D gene ambiguous. V was clipped by 2 bases and J by 1 base, with 0 bases between them. This CDR3 comprises 11 residues. Germline V gives CDR1 SGHNT, CDR2 YYREEE (reference sequence). CDR3 protein: CASSFQETQYF. The CDR3 DNA sequence: TGTGCCAGCAGCTTCCAAGAGACCCAGTACTTC.

The chain couples TRBV5-1 to TRBJ1-5; 8 positions agree with TRBD1. This CDR3 is built from 14 residues. Germline CDR1 SGHRS, CDR2 YFSETQ. The trim removed 0 bases at V and 7 bases at J, leaving 3 bases unmatched. The CDR3 DNA reads TGCGCCAGCAGCTTGGCGACAGGGGACCAGCCCCAGCATTTT. Translated: CASSLATGDQPQHF.

The chain employs TRBV10-2 and TRBJ2-3; D ambiguous. V lost 5 bases and J lost 2, with 8 bases in between. This CDR3 region has 13 residues. Germline CDR1 WSHSY, CDR2 SAAADI. In nucleotides, the CDR3 is TGCGCCAGCAGTTCCTATATCACAGATACGCAGTATTTT. Translating it yields CASSSYITDTQYF.

This clone was observed a handful of times. This chain links TRBV4-2 with TRBJ1-6, with 7 bases that match TRBD1. The germline gives CDR1 LGHNA, CDR2 YNFKEQ. V was clipped by 0 bases and J by 5 bases; unmatched bases: 4. CDR3 size: 16 residues. The CDR3 loop is CASSQEGDSHNSPLHF. CDR3 bases: TGTGCCAGCAGCCAAGAAGGGGACAGCCATAATTCACCCCTCCACTTT.

The V call is TRBV2, the J call TRBJ2-7, with D perhaps TRBD1 (6 bases). The CDR3 is made up of 13 amino acids. The germline CDR1 and CDR2 sequences are SNHLY and FYNNEI. V lost 2 bases and J lost 5, with 10 bases in between. The CDR3 DNA sequence: TGTGCCAGCAGTGAACAGGGGTCGGACGAGCAGTACGTC. Its protein is CASSEQGSDEQYV.

V gene TRBV6-6 combines with J gene TRBJ1-1, with 8 positions matching TRBD1. Germline-derived CDR1 and CDR2 are MNHNY and SVGAGI (reference sequence). Losses at the gene ends were 2 bases for V and 9 bases for J; bases not matched to a gene: 11. This CDR3 has 15 residues. The CDR3 spells CASSYERTGFDQAFF. In nucleotides, the CDR3 is TGTGCCAGCAGTTACGAGAGGACAGGGTTTGATCAAGCTTTCTTT.

V usage is TRBV4-3 and J usage is TRBJ1-2; possibly TRBD1 for D (5 bases). Germline V CDR1 and CDR2: LGHNA, YSLEER. CDR3 length equals 16 residues. The ends were cut back, 0 bases at V and 4 bases at J, with 15 bases in the middle. The CDR3 loop reads CASSQDRRAFGYGYTF. The CDR3 DNA follows: TGCGCCAGCAGCCAAGATCGCAGGGCGTTTGGCTATGGCTACACCTTC.

The chain carries TRBV7-9 and TRBJ1-4; unclear D gene. Germline CDR1 is SEHNR and CDR2 is FQNEAQ (reference sequence). V dropped 5 bases and J dropped 2 bases, with 3 bases sitting between them. The CDR3 is 12 residues long. The CDR3 spells CASSLTNEKLFF. CDR3 in DNA: TGTGCCAGCAGCCTGACTAATGAAAAACTGTTTTTT.

The chain links TRBV28 to TRBJ2-1; the match to TRBD1 covers 8 bases. The CDR3 is 13 residues long. Trimming cost V 2 bases and J 11 bases; bases outside gene matches: 5. The germline V gene encodes CDR1 MDHEN and CDR2 SYDVKM. CDR3 nucleotide sequence: TGTGCCAGCAGTTTACCCGGACAGGGCAAGCAGTTCTTC. The encoded protein is CASSLPGQGKQFF.

Regarding this clone: An end of the junction differs from the germline gene, which may be a read error. The chain combines TRBV5-1 with TRBJ1-2; D ambiguous. CDR1 SGHRS and CDR2 YFSETQ come from the germline V gene. This CDR3 is built from 14 residues. The CDR3 loop reads CASSLVVGSYGYIF. As DNA, the CDR3 is TGCGCCAGCAGCTTGGTTGTTGGGTCTTATGGCTACATCTTC.